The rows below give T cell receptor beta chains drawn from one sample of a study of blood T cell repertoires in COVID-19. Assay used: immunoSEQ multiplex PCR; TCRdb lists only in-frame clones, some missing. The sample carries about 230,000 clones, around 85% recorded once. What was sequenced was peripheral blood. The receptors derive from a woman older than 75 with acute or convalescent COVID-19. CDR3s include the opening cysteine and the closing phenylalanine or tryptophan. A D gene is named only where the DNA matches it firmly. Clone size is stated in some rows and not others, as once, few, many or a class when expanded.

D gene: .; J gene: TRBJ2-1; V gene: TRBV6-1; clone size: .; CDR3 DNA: TGTGCCAGCAGTGACCTTAGCAGCTCCTACAATGAGCAGTTCTTC; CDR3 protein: CASSDLSSSYNEQFF
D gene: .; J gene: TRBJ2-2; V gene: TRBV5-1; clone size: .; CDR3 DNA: TGCGCCAGCAGCTCATCGGGAACGGGAGCAACCGGGGAGCTGTTTTTT; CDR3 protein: CASSSSGTGATGELFF
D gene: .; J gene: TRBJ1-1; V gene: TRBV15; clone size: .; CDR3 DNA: TGTGCCACCAGCAGAGACGCGGGGGACGAGGCTGAAGCTTTCTTT; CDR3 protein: CATSRDAGDEAEAFF
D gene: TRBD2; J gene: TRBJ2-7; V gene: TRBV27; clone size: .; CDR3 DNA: TGTGCCAGCGCAATTAGGGAGGGCCCCGCCTACGAGCAGTACTTC; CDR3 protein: CASAIREGPAYEQYF
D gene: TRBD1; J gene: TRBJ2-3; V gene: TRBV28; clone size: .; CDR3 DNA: TGTGCCAGCAGTTACAGGGGGCTAGGCACAGATACGCAGTATTTT; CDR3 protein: CASSYRGLGTDTQYF
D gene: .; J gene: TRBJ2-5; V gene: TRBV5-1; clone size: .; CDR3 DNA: TGCGCCAGCAGCTTATTTGGGGCTGGCAGGATACAAGAGACCCAGTACTTC; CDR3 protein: CASSLFGAGRIQETQYF
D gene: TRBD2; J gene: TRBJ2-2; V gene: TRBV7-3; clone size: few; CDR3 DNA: TGTGCCAGCAGCTTAGGGACTAGCGCTAGTCGCGCGAACACCGGGGAGCTGTTTTTT; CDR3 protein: CASSLGTSASRANTGELFF
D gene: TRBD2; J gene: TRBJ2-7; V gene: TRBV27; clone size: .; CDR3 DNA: TGTGCCAGCAGTATCGGACTAGCGGGGGAAAGCTCCTACGAGCAGTACTTC; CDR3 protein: CASSIGLAGESSYEQYF
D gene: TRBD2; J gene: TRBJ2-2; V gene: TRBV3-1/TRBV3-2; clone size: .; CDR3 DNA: TGTGCCAGCAGGTTACTAGCGGGCCAGGGAAACACCGGGGAGCTGTTTTTT; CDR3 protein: CASRLLAGQGNTGELFF
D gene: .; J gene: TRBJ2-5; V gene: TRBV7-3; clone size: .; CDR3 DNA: TGTGCCAGCAGCGCCACAGGGTTTTCGGAGACCCAGTACTTC; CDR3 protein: CASSATGFSETQYF
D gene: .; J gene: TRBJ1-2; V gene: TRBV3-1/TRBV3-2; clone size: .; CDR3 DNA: TGTGCCAGCAGCCAAGATCTTGGTGAGATCGGGGGCTACACCTTC; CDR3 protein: CASSQDLGEIGGYTF
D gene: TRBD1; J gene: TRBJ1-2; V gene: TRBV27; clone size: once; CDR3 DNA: TGTGCCAGCAGCCGCTGGGGACAGGGATTTGGCTACACCTTC; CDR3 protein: CASSRWGQGFGYTF
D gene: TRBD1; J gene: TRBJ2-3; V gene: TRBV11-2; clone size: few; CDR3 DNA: TGTGCCAGCAGCTTGGGGTCCGGGACAGGGGGCACAGATACGCAGTATTTT; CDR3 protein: CASSLGSGTGGTDTQYF
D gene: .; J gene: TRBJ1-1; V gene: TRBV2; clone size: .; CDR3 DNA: TGTGCCAGCAGCCCCAGGGTTTATTCTGAAGCTTTCTTT; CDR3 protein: CASSPRVYSEAFF
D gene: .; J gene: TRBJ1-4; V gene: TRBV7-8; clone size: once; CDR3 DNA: TGTGCCAGCGCGAAGGGACTGCCTGAAAAACTGTTTTTT; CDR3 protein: CASAKGLPEKLFF
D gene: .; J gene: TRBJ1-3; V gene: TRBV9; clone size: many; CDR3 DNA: TGTGCCAGCAGCCCCAGTTACTCTGGAAACACCATATATTTT; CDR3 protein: CASSPSYSGNTIYF
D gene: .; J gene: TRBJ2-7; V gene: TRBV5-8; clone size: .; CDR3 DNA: TGTGCCAGCAGCTTGGAATTCGAGGGCGTGGCTAGGAGGGCCACCTACGAGCAGTACTTC; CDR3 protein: CASSLEFEGVARRATYEQYF
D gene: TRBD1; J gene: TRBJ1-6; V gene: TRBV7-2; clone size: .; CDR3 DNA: TGTGCCAGCAGCTGGACAGGGGAGCGGAATTCACCCCTCCACTTT; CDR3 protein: CASSWTGERNSPLHF